The present entry profiles one T cell receptor (beta chain) with its context. What it binds is not known. This entry comes from a study of persistence of HIV-infected CD4 T cells. This CDR3 spans 13 amino acids. Germline V gene data show CDR1 as SGHRS and CDR2 as YFSETQ. With 3 bases removed from V and 3 bases from J, the gap between germline ends came to 10 bases. Sequencing used immunoSEQ version 4 in survey mode. Each sample used up to roughly 1 ug genomic DNA diluted to around 10 ng/uL. Only in-frame clones appear in the TCRdb table, and some are missing; sequencing was by immunoSEQ multiplex PCR. This table holds about 32,000 clones, roughly three quarters found once. An overlapping HIV-1 Gag peptide pool stimulated these cells at about 0.91 ug/peptide/mL. Sorting selected CD4+ T cells upregulating both CD40 ligand and CD69. Donors had CD4+ T cell counts above 400 cells/uL and were CMV-seropositive. CD8+ T cells were removed from PBMCs prior to stimulation.

The material was CD4+ T cells sorted from PBMCs after approximately 19-hour stimulation, obtained from a patient who received antiretroviral therapy. The origin of this receptor is an adult man with HIV who was CMV-seropositive. J is TRBJ2-7 and V is TRBV5-1; D not certain. The CDR3 nucleotides are TGCGCCAGCAGCTCTTTGCAGAGCTACGAGCAGTACTTC. Its protein is CASSSLQSYEQYF.